This TCR beta chain was observed in a study of T cell repertoires in ileal Crohn's disease. Regarding the study as a whole: Active smokers at surgery had more clonal expansions than non-smokers. Mucosal expansions were suggested to be mainly CD8 T cells.

Notes on this clone: Its antigen is as yet unknown.

TCRB immunosequencing input was roughly 500 nanograms of biopsy DNA per sample. Data came from immunoSEQ multiplex PCR; TCRdb stores just in-frame clones and leaves some out. The sample yields approximately 3,800 clones, about 80% seen once. This CDR3 is built from 16 residues. Germline V gene data show CDR1 as LNHNV and CDR2 as YYDKDF (reference sequence). Between the trimmed V and J ends, which lost 1 base and 2 bases, there was a span of 14 bases. This TCR came from an adult with Crohn's disease. The sample was ileal tissue. This chain joins TRBV15 and TRBJ2-5; a possible D gene is TRBD2 (7 bases). Here the CDR3 DNA reads TGTGCCACCAGCAGAGGTGAAGGGGGGGTTCAAGAGACCCAGTACTTC. Translation: CATSRGEGGVQETQYF.